This T cell receptor beta chain was sequenced in a study of blood T cell repertoires in COVID-19. Generated by immunoSEQ multiplex PCR, the TCRdb table keeps only in-frame clones and is missing some. The data hold around 50,000 clones, with more than 75% observed a single time. This receptor was obtained from a man aged 35-49 years with active COVID-19. Sequenced input: peripheral blood.

CDR3 in amino acids: CASSSGLPYEQYF. CDR3 coding DNA: TGTGCCAGCAGTTCGGGACTTCCCTACGAGCAGTACTTC. The rearrangement links TRBV27 to TRBJ2-7; tentatively, D is TRBD2 (6 bases). The V gene's germline CDR1 is MNHEY and CDR2 SMNVEV (reference sequence). The V end lost 4 bases, the J end lost 2 bases, and 9 bases lay between the germline ends. CDR3 length equals 13 residues.